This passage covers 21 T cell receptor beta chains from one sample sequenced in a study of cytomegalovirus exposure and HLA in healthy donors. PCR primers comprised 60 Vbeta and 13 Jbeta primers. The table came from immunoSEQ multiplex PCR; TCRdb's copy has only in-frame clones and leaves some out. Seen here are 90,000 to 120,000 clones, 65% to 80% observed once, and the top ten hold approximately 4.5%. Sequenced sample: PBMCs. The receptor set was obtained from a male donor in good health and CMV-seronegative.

The CDR3 region has the DNA TGTGCCAGCAGGCGGACAGGGGGCTCGGAAAAACTGTTTTTT. This translates into CASRRTGGSEKLFF. The J gene is TRBJ1-4, the V gene TRBV27; TRBD1 aligns across 11 bases. V lost 6 bases to trimming and J lost 8 bases; unmatched junction nucleotides: 5. The CDR3 spans 14 residues. Germline V gives CDR1 MNHEY, CDR2 SMNVEV (reference sequence).

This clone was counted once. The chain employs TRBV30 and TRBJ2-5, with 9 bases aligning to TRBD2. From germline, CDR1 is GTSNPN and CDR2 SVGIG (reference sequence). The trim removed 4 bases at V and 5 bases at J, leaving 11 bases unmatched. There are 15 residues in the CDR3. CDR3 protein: CAWTNSGRTGETQYF. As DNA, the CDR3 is TGTGCCTGGACCAACAGCGGGAGGACCGGGGAGACCCAGTACTTC.

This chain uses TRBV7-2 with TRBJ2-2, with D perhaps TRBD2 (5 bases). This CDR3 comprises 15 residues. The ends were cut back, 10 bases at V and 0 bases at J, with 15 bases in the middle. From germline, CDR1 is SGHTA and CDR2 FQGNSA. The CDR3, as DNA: TGTGCCACCACGACTACGCGCTCGAACACCGGGGAGCTGTTTTTT. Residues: CATTTTRSNTGELFF.

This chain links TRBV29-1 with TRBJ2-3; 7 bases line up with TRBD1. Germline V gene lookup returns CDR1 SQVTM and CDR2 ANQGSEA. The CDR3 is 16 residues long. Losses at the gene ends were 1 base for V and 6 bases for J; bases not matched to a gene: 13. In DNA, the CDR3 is TGCAGCGTTGAAGTTCGGATAGACAGGGCGGGCGATACGCAGTATTTT. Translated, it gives CSVEVRIDRAGDTQYF.

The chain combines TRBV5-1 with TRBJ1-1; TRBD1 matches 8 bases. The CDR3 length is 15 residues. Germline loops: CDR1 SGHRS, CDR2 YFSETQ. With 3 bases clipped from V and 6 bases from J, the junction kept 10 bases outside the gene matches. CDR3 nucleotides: TGCGCCAGCAGCTCCCGGACAGGGCGAACTCCTGAAGCTTTCTTT. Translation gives CASSSRTGRTPEAFF.

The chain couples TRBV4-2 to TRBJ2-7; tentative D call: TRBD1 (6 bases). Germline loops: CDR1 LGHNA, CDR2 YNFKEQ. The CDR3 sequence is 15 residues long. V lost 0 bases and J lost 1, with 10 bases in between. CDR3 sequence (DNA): TGTGCCAGCAGCCAAGATCAGGGGCCGTCCTACGAGCAGTACTTC. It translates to CASSQDQGPSYEQYF.

CDR3 nucleotides: TGTGCCAGCAGTATGATCGGGGAGCAGTTCTTC. Translating gives CASSMIGEQFF. V and J are TRBV6-5 and TRBJ2-1, with D uncertain. The germline V gene encodes CDR1 MNHEY and CDR2 SVGAGI. The V end lost 5 bases, the J end lost 10 bases, and 9 bases lay between the germline ends. There are 11 residues in the CDR3.

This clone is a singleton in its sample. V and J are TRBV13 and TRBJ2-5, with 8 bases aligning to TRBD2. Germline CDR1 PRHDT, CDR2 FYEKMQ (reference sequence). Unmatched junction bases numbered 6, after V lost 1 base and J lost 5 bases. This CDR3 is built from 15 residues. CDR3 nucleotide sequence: TGTGCCAGCAGCTTAGTACTAGCGGCTAGGGAGACCCAGTACTTC. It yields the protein CASSLVLAARETQYF. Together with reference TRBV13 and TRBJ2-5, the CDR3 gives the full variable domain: AAGVIQSPRHLIKEKRETATLKCYPIPRHDTVYWYQQGPGQDPQFLISFYEKMQSDKGSIPDRFSAQQFSDYHSELNMSSLELGDSALYFCASSLVLAARETQYFGPGTRLLVL.

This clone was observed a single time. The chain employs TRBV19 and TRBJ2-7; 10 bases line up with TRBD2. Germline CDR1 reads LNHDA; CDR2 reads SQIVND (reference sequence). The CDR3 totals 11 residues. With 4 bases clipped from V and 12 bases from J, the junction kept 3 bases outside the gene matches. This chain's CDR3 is CASSTSGSMYF. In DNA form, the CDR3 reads TGTGCCAGTAGTACTAGCGGGAGCATGTACTTC.

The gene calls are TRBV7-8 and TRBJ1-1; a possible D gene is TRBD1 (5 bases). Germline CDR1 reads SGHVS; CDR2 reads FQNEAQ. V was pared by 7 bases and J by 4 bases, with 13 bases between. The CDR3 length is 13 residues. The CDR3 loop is CASKRLGGTEAFF. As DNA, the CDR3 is TGTGCCAGCAAACGTCTGGGGGGCACTGAAGCTTTCTTT.

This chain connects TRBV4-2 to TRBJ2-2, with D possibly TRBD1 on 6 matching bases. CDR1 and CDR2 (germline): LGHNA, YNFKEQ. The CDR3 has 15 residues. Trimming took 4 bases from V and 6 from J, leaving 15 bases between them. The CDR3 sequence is CASSLTSGDPGELFF. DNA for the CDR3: TGTGCCAGCAGCCTTACTTCAGGGGACCCCGGGGAGCTGTTTTTT.

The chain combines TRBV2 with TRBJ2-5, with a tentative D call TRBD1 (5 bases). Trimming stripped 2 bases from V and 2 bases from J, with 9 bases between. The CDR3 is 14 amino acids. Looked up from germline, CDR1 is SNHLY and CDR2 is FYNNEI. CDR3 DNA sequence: TGTGCCAGCAGTGAAAGGCAGGGTCAAGAGACCCAGTACTTC. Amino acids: CASSERQGQETQYF.

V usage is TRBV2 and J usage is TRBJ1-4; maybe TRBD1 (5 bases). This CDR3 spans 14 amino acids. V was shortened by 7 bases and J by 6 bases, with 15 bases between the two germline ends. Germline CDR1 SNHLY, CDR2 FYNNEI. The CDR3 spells CASNRQLTDEKLFF. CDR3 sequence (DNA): TGTGCCAGCAATCGACAGTTAACGGATGAAAAACTGTTTTTT.

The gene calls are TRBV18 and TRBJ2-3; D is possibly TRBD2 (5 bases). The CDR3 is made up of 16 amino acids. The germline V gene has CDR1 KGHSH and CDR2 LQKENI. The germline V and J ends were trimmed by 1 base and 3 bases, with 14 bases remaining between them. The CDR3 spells CASSPQTGSVTDTQYF. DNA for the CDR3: TGTGCCAGCTCACCACAAACGGGATCAGTTACAGATACGCAGTATTTT. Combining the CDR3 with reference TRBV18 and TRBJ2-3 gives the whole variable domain NAGVMQNPRHLVRRRGQEARLRCSPMKGHSHVYWYRQLPEEGLKFMVYLQKENIIDESGMPKERFSAEFPKEGPSILRIQQVVRGDSAAYFCASSPQTGSVTDTQYFGPGTRLTVL.

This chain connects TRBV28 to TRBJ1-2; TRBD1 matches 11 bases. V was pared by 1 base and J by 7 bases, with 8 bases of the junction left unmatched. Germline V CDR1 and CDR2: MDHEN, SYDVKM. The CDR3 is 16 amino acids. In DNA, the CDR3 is TGTGCCAGCAGTTTATTTGCGGGGACAGGGGGGTCTGGCTACACCTTC. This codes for CASSLFAGTGGSGYTF.

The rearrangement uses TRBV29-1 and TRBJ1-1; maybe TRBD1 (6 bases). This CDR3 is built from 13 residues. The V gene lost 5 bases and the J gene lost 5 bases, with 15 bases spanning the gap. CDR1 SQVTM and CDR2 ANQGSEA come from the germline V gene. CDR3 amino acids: CSVLRGRGTEAFF. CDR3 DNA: TGCAGCGTTTTAAGGGGGAGAGGGACTGAAGCTTTCTTT.

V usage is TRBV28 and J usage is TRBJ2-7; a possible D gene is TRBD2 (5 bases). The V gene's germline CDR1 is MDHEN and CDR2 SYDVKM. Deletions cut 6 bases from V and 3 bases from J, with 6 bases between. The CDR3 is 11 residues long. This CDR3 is CASRAGYEQYF. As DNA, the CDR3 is TGTGCCAGCAGGGCGGGCTACGAGCAGTACTTC.

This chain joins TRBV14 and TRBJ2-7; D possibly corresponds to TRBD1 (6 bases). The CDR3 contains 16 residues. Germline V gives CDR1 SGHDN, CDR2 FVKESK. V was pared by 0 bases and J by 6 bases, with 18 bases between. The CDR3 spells CASSQDFSTRGSEQYF. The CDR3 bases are TGTGCCAGCAGCCAAGATTTTTCAACCAGGGGCAGCGAGCAGTACTTC. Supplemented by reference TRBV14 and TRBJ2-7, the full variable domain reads EAGVTQFPSHSVIEKGQTVTLRCDPISGHDNLYWYRRVMGKEIKFLLHFVKESKQDESGMPNNRFLAERTGGTYSTLKVQPAELEDSGVYFCASSQDFSTRGSEQYFGPGTRLTVT.

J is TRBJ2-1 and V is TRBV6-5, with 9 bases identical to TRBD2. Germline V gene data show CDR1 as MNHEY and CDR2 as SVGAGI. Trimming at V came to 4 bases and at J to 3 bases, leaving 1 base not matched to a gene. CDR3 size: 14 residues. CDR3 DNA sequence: TGTGCCAGCAGTTTGCGGGGGGGCTACAATGAGCAGTTCTTC. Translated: CASSLRGGYNEQFF.

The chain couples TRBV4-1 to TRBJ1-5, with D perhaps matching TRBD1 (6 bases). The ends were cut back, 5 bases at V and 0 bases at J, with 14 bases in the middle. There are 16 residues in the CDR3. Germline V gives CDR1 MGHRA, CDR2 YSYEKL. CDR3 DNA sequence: TGCGCCAGCAGCTCTACAGGGTCGTATAGCAATCAGCCCCAGCATTTT. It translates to CASSSTGSYSNQPQHF.

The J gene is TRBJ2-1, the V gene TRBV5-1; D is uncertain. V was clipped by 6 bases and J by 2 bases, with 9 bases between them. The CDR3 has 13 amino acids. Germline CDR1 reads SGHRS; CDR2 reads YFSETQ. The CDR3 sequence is CASIAETYNEQFF. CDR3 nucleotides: TGCGCCAGCATAGCAGAGACCTACAATGAGCAGTTCTTC.